Listed below are T cell receptor beta chains from one sample, sequenced in a study of blood T cell repertoires in COVID-19. Profiling relied on immunoSEQ multiplex PCR, and the TCRdb table lists in-frame clones only, not all of them. The sample contains 210,000 or so clones, approximately 90% of which appear only once. The sample taken for sequencing was peripheral blood. All receptors come from a man aged 50 or older with acute or convalescent COVID-19. Each CDR3 is given with its conserved first and last residue. Fields, in order: V gene, J gene, D gene, clone size, CDR3 DNA, CDR3 protein. A D gene is named only where the DNA matches it firmly. Clone size is given for some rows only: seen once, a few or many times, or a class if the clone is expanded.

TRBV19,TRBJ2-4,TRBD2,NA,TGTGCCAGTAGTACCCGGGGGGGGTTACTAGCCAAAAACATTCAGTACTTC,CASSTRGGLLAKNIQYF
TRBV19,TRBJ1-5,TRBD1,NA,TGTGCCAGTTCACAACAGGGGAGGAGCAATCAGCCCCAGCATTTT,CASSQQGRSNQPQHF
TRBV4-1,TRBJ2-7,NA,NA,TGCGCCAGCAGCCAAGATGGGCAGGCTCCATACGAGCAGTACTTC,CASSQDGQAPYEQYF
TRBV7-3,TRBJ2-3,TRBD1,NA,TGTGCCAGCAGCTTAACGGGGACAGAAGGGGTGCAGTATTTT,CASSLTGTEGVQYF
TRBV24-1,TRBJ2-5,NA,few,TGTGCCACCAGTGATTCGTCCCGGTATACCCAGTACTTC,CATSDSSRYTQYF
TRBV11-2,TRBJ1-1,TRBD1,NA,TGTGCCAGCAGCTTTGGGACAGGGATCACTGAAGCTTTCTTT,CASSFGTGITEAFF
TRBV12-5,TRBJ2-3,TRBD2,NA,TGTGCTAGTGGTCCGGGACTAGCGGGGGGCACAGATACGCAGTATTTT,CASGPGLAGGTDTQYF
TRBV6-6,TRBJ1-2,NA,NA,TGTGCCAGCAGTTCTACAGGGAACTATGGCTACACCTTC,CASSSTGNYGYTF
TRBV2,TRBJ1-2,TRBD1,NA,TGTGCCAGCAGACTGGACAGGGATTATGGCTACACCTTC,CASRLDRDYGYTF
TRBV19,TRBJ1-6,NA,NA,TGTGCCAGTAGTATAGGCAACCGTTTGAGTTCACCCCTCCACTTT,CASSIGNRLSSPLHF
TRBV3-1/TRBV3-2,TRBJ2-7,NA,NA,TGTGCCAGCAGCCAAGCGAGAGGTACTACCTACGAGCAGTACTTC,CASSQARGTTYEQYF
TRBV27,TRBJ1-6,TRBD1,NA,TGTGCCAGCAGTGCCACAGGGGATTCACCCCTCCACTTT,CASSATGDSPLHF